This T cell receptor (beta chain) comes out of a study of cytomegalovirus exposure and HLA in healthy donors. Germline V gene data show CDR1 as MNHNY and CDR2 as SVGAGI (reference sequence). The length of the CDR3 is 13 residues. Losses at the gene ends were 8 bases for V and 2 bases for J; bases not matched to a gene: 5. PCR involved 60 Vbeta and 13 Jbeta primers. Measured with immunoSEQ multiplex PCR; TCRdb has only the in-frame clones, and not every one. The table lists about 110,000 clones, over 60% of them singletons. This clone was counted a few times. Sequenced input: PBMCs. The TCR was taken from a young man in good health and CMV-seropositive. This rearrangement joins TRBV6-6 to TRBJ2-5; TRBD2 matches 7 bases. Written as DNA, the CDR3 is TGTGCCAGCCGATGGACTAGGCAAGAGACCCAGTACTTC. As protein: CASRWTRQETQYF.